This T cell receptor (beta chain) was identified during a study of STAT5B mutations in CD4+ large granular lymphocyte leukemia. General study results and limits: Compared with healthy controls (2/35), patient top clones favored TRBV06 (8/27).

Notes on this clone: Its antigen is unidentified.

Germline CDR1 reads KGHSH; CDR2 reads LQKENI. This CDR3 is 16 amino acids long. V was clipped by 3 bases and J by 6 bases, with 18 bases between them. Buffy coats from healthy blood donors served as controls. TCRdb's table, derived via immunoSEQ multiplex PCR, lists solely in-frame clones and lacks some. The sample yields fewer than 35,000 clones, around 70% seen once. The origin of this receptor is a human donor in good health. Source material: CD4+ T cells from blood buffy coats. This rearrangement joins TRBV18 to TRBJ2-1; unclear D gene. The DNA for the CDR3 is TGTGCCAGCTCACCCAGCACACCTCCCTCAGGCAATGAGCAGTTCTTC. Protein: CASSPSTPPSGNEQFF.